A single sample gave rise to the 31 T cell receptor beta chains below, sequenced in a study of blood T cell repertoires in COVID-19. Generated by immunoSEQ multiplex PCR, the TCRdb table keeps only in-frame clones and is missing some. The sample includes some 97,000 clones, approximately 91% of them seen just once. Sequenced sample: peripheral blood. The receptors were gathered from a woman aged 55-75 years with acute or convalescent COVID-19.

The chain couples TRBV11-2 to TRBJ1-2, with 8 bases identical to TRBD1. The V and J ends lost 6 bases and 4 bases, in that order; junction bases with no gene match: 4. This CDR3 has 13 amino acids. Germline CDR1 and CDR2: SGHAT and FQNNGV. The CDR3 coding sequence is TGTGCCAGCAGTCTTGGACAGGGCTATGGCTACACCTTC. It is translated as CASSLGQGYGYTF.

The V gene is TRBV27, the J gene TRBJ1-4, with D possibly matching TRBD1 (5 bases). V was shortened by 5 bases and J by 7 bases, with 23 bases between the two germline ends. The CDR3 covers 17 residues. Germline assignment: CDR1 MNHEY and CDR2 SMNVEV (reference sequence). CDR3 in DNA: TGTGCCAGCAGTCGAACTCTTTTCGCAGGGAGGGGTGAAAAACTGTTTTTT. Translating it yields CASSRTLFAGRGEKLFF.

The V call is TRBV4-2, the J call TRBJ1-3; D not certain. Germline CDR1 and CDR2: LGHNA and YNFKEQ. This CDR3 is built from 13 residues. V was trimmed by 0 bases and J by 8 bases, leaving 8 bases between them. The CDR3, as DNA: TGTGCCAGCAGCCAAGAGGTTCGGGACACCATATATTTT. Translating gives CASSQEVRDTIYF.

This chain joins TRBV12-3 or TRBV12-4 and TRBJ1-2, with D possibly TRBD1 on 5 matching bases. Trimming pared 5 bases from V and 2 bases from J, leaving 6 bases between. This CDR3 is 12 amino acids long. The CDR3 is CASSRQNYGYTF. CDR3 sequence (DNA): TGTGCCAGCAGTCGACAGAACTATGGCTACACCTTC.

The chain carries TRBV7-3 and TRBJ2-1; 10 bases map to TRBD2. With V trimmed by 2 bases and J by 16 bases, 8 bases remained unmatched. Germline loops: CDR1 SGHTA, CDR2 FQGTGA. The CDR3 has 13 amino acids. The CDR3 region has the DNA TGTGCCAGCAGCTTAGAGCCGGGACTAGCGATTTTCTTC. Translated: CASSLEPGLAIFF.

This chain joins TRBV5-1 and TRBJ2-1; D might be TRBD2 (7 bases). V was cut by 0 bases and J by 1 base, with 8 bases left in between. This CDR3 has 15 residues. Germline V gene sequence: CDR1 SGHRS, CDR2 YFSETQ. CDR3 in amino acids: CASSLEGGSYNEQFF. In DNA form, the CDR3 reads TGCGCCAGCAGCTTGGAGGGGGGGTCCTACAATGAGCAGTTCTTC.

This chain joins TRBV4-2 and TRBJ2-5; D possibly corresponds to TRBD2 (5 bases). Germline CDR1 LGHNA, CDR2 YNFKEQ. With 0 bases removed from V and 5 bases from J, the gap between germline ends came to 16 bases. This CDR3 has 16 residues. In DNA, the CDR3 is TGTGCCAGCAGCCAAGATAGCCCCCGAGGGCCGGAGACCCAGTACTTC. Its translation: CASSQDSPRGPETQYF.

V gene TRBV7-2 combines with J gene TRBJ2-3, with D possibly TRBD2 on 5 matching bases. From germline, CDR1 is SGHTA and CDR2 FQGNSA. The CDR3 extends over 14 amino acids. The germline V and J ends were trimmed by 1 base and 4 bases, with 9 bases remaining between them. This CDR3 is CASSLVSSADTQYF. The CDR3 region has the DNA TGTGCCAGCAGCTTAGTGAGTAGCGCAGATACGCAGTATTTT.

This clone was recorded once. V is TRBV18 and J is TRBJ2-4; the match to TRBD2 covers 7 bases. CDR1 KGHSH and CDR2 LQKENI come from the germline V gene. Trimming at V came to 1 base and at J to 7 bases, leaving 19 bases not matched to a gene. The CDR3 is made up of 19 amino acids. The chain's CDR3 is CASSPLSSSSSGPGNIQYF. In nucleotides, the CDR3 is TGTGCCAGCTCACCACTATCGAGTTCGTCTAGCGGTCCGGGGAACATTCAGTACTTC.

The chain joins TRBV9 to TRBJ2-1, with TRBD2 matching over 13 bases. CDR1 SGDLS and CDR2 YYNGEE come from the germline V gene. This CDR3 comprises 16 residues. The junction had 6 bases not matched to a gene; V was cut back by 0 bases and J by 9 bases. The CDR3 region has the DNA TGTGCCAGCAGCGTAGCCGGGACTAGCGGGATCAGTGAGCAGTTCTTC. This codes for CASSVAGTSGISEQFF.

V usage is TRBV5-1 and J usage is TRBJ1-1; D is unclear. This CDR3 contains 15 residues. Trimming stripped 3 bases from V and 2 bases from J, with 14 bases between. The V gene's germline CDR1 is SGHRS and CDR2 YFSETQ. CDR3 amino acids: CASSYSEFSNTEAFF. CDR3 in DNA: TGCGCCAGCAGCTATTCCGAGTTTTCAAACACTGAAGCTTTCTTT.

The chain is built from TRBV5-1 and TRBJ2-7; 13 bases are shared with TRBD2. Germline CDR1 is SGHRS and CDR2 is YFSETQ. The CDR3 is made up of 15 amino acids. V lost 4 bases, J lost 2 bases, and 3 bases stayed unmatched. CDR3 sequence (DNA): TGCGCCAGCAGCCTCGGGACTAGCGGGGCCTACGAGCAGTACTTC. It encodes CASSLGTSGAYEQYF. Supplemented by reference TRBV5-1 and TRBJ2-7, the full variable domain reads KAGVTQTPRYLIKTRGQQVTLSCSPISGHRSVSWYQQTPGQGLQFLFEYFSETQRNKGNFPGRFSGRQFSNSRSEMNVSTLELGDSALYLCASSLGTSGAYEQYFGPGTRLTVT.

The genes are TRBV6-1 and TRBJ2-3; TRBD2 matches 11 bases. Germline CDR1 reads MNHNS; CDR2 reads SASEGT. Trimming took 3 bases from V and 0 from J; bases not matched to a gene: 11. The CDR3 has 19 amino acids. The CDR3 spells CASSEGTSGQKRSTDTQYF. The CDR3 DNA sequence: TGTGCCAGCAGTGAGGGGACTAGCGGACAAAAACGTAGCACAGATACGCAGTATTTT.

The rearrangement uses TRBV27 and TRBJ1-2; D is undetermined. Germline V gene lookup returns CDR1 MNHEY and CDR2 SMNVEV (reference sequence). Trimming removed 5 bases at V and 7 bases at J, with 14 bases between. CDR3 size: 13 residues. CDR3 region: CASSAGWHSGYTF. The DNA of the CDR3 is TGTGCCAGCAGTGCGGGGTGGCACAGTGGCTACACCTTC.

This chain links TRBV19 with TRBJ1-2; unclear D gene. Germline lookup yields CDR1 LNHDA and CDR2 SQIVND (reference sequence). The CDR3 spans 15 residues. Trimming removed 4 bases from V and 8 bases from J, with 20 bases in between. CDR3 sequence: CASSNKVSGAVGYTF. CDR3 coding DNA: TGTGCCAGTAGTAACAAGGTGTCGGGAGCAGTCGGCTACACCTTC.

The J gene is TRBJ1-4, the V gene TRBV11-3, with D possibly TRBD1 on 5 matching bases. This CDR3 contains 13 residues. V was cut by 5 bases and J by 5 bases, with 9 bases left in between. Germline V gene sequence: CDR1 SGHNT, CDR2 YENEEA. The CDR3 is CASSKNRNEKLFF. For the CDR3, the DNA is TGTGCCAGCAGCAAAAACAGGAATGAAAAACTGTTTTTT.

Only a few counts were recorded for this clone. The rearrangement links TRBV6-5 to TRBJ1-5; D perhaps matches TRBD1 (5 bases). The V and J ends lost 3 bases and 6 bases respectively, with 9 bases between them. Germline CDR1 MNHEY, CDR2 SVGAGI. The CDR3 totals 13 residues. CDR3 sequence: CASSYAGGQPQHF. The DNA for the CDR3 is TGTGCCAGCAGTTATGCCGGGGGTCAGCCCCAGCATTTT.

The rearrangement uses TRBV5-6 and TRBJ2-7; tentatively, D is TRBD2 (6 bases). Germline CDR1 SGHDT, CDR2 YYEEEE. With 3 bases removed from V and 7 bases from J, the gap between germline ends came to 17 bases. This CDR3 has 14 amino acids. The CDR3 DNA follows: TGTGCCAGCAGCTCCGACTGGCAGGGAGGTGAGCAGTACGTC. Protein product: CASSSDWQGGEQYV.

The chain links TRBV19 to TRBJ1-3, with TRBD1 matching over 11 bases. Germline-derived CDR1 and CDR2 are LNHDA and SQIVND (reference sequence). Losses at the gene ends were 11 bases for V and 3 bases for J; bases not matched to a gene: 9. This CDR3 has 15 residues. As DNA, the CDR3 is TGTGCCGTAGTCGGACAGGGGGCCATTGGAAACACCATATATTTT. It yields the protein CAVVGQGAIGNTIYF.

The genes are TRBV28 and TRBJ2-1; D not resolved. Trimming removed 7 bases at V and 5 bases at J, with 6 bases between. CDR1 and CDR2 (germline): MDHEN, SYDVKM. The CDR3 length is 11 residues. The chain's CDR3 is CASNSNNEQFF. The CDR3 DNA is TGTGCCAGCAATAGTAACAATGAGCAGTTCTTC.

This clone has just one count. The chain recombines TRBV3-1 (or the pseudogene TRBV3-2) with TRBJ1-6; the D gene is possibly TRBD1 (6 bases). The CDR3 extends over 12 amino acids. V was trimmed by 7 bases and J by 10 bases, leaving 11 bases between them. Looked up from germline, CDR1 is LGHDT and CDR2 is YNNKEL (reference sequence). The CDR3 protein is CASTHQGSPLHF. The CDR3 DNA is TGTGCCAGCACCCACCAGGGGTCACCCCTCCACTTT.

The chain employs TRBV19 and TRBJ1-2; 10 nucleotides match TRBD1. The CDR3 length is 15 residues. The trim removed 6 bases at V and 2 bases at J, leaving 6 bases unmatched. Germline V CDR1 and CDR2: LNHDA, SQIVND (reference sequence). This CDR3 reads CASSSRDRGNYGYTF. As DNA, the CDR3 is TGTGCCAGTAGCTCCCGGGACAGGGGAAACTATGGCTACACCTTC.

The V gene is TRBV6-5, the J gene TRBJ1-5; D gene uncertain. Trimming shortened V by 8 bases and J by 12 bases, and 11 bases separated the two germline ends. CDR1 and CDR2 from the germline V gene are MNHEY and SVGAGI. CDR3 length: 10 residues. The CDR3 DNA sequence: TGTGCCAGCGTAGGAGCGTACCAGCATTTT. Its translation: CASVGAYQHF.

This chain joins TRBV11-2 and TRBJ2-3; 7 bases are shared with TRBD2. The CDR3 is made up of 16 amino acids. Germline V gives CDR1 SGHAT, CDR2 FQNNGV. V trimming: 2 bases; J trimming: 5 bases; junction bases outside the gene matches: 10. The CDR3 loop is CASSLSSGSRVDTQYF. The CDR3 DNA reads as TGTGCCAGCAGCTTAAGTAGCGGGTCGAGGGTAGATACGCAGTATTTT.

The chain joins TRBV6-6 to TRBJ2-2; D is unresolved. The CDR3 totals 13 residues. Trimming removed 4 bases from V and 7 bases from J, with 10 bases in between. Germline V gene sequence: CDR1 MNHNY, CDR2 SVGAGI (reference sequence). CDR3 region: CASSSTRSGELFF. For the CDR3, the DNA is TGTGCCAGCAGTTCGACACGTAGCGGGGAGCTGTTTTTT.

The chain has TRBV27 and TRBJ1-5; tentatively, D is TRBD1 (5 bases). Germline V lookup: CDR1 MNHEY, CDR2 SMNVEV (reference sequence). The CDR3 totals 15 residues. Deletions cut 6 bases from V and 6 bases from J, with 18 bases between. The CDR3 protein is CASSPLPQGVQPQHF. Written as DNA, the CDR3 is TGTGCCAGCAGCCCCCTACCCCAGGGTGTTCAGCCCCAGCATTTT.

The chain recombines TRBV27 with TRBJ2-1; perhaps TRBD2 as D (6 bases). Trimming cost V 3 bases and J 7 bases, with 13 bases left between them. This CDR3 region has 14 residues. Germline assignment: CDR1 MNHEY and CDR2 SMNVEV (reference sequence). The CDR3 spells CASSFAGPQNEQFF. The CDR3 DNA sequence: TGTGCCAGCAGTTTTGCGGGGCCCCAAAATGAGCAGTTCTTC.

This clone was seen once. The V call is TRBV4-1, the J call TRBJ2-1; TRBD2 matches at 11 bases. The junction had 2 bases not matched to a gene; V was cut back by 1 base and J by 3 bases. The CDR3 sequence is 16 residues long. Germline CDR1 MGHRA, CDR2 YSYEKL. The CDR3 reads CASSQVTSGDYNEQFF. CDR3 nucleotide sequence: TGCGCCAGCAGCCAAGTGACTAGCGGGGACTACAATGAGCAGTTCTTC.

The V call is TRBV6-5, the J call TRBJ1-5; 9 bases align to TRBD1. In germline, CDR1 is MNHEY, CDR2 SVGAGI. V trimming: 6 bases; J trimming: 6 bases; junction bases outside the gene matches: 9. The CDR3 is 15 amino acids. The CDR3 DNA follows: TGTGCCAGCAGCGGGGACAGGGCGATTGGTCAGCCCCAGCATTTT. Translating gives CASSGDRAIGQPQHF.

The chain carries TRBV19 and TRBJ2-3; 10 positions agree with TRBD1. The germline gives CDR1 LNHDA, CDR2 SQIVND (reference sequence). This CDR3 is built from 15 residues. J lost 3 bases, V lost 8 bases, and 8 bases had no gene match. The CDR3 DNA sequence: TGTGCCAGTGGCCCGGGACAGGGGAGGACAGATACGCAGTATTTT. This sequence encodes CASGPGQGRTDTQYF.

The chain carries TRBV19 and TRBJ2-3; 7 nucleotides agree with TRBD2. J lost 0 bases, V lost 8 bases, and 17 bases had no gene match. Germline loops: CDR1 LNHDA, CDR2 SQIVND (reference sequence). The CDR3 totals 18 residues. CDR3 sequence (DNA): TGTGCCAGTTGCCTGGGTGGGAGGGCCTCCGGAAGCACAGATACGCAGTATTTT. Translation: CASCLGGRASGSTDTQYF.